The 19 T cell receptor beta chains reported below all come from one sample, sequenced in a study of cytomegalovirus exposure and HLA in healthy donors. Researchers ran the PCR with 60 Vbeta and 13 Jbeta primers. Some clones are missing from TCRdb's copy, which holds only in-frame ones; the method was immunoSEQ multiplex PCR. The table has 100,000 to 150,000 clones, 75% to 85% seen once. Sample: PBMCs. These receptors all stem from a male donor in good health and CMV-seronegative.

In its sample, this clone was seen once. The chain links TRBV5-4 to TRBJ2-3; possibly TRBD1 for D (6 bases). This CDR3 has 14 amino acids. CDR1 is SGHNT and CDR2 is YYREEE in the germline V gene (reference sequence). Trimming took 1 base from V and 1 from J, leaving 7 bases between them. CDR3 DNA sequence: TGTGCCAGCAGCTTGAACAGGGGCACAGATACGCAGTATTTT. Its translation: CASSLNRGTDTQYF.

The table lists this clone with a count of one. This chain links TRBV29-1 with TRBJ2-7, with 7 bases lining up with TRBD1. Germline trimming cut 6 bases from V and 9 bases from J; bases unmatched to any gene: 5. Germline CDR1 is SQVTM and CDR2 is ANQGSEA. This CDR3 comprises 10 residues. CDR3 coding DNA: TGCAGCGTACGGGACAGTCGGCAGTACTTC. Residues: CSVRDSRQYF.

The gene calls are TRBV30 and TRBJ1-1; unclear D gene. Trimming removed 1 base from V and 4 bases from J, with 16 bases in between. Germline CDR1 and CDR2: GTSNPN and SVGIG (reference sequence). The CDR3 covers 15 residues. CDR3 loop: CAWSALRRHLTEAFF. DNA for the CDR3: TGTGCCTGGAGTGCCCTACGACGACACCTCACTGAAGCTTTCTTT.

V is TRBV11-3 and J is TRBJ2-2, with TRBD1 identical over 8 bases. CDR3 length equals 14 residues. Germline values: CDR1 SGHNT, CDR2 YENEEA. The junction had 3 bases not matched to a gene; V was cut back by 5 bases and J by 4 bases. The CDR3 nucleotides are TGTGCCAGCAGCCCCGGACAGGGCACCGGGGAGCTGTTTTTT. This sequence encodes CASSPGQGTGELFF.

A few counts support this clone. An end of the junction differs from the germline gene, which may be a read error. V gene TRBV19 combines with J gene TRBJ1-1; possibly TRBD1 for D (6 bases). CDR3 size: 16 residues. Per the germline V gene, CDR1 is LNHDA and CDR2 is SQIVND (reference sequence). CDR3 nucleotide sequence: TGTGCCAGTAATATACCGGGACACGTCATGAACACTGAAGCTTTCTTT. As protein: CASNIPGHVMNTEAFF.

This clone was counted between two and nine times. The chain recombines TRBV28 with TRBJ2-2; 7 bases map to TRBD1. The germline gives CDR1 MDHEN, CDR2 SYDVKM. The V and J ends lost 5 bases and 9 bases, in that order; junction bases with no gene match: 9. This CDR3 has 14 amino acids. The CDR3 reads CASSLRGLERELFF. The CDR3 DNA follows: TGTGCCAGCAGTCTCAGGGGGTTGGAGCGGGAGCTGTTTTTT. Full variable domain (missing parts from reference TRBV28 and TRBJ2-2): DVKVTQSSRYLVKRTGEKVFLECVQDMDHENMFWYRQDPGLGLRLIYFSYDVKMKEKGDIPEGYSVSREKKERFSLILESASTNQTSMYLCASSLRGLERELFFGEGSRLTVL.

The gene calls are TRBV19 and TRBJ1-1; possibly TRBD1 for D (5 bases). There are 13 residues in the CDR3. With 10 bases removed from V and 0 bases from J, the gap between germline ends came to 12 bases. Germline values: CDR1 LNHDA, CDR2 SQIVND (reference sequence). CDR3 residues: CATQGGLNTEAFF. CDR3 nucleotides: TGTGCCACCCAGGGCGGTCTGAACACTGAAGCTTTCTTT.

The table lists this clone with a few counts. The rearrangement uses TRBV6-1 and TRBJ1-2; D is unresolved. The CDR3 is made up of 16 amino acids. With 0 bases removed from V and 4 bases from J, the gap between germline ends came to 15 bases. Germline values: CDR1 MNHNS, CDR2 SASEGT. CDR3 loop: CASSEAEVGSSYGYTF. CDR3 nucleotides: TGTGCCAGCAGTGAAGCTGAGGTCGGATCCTCCTATGGCTACACCTTC.

The rearrangement uses TRBV6-1 and TRBJ1-2, with D hard to call. The V end was cut by 5 bases, the J end by 2 bases, with 15 bases between. CDR1 is MNHNS, CDR2 SASEGT, per germline. The CDR3 runs 15 residues. The DNA for the CDR3 is TGTGCCAGCAGTATTAAGGCGAGCGGGAACTATGGCTACACCTTC. Residues: CASSIKASGNYGYTF.

The chain combines TRBV4-2 with TRBJ2-3, with D unresolved. Germline V gene sequence: CDR1 LGHNA, CDR2 YNFKEQ. V dropped 0 bases and J dropped 2 bases, with 9 bases sitting between them. The CDR3 consists of 15 residues. The CDR3 is CASSQDPRPTDTQYF. Written as DNA, the CDR3 is TGTGCCAGCAGCCAAGATCCGCGGCCCACAGATACGCAGTATTTT.

The CDR3 nucleotides read TGCGCCAGCAGTGAGATCACAGGCAGGTCCTACGAGCAGTACTTC. Encoded protein: CASSEITGRSYEQYF. The chain joins TRBV10-2 to TRBJ2-7, with TRBD1 as a possible D gene (5 bases). Trimming cost V 2 bases and J 1 base, with 12 bases left between them. From germline, CDR1 is WSHSY and CDR2 SAAADI. CDR3 size: 15 residues.

The J gene is TRBJ2-1, the V gene TRBV7-9; 7 positions agree with TRBD1. V lost 4 bases and J lost 4; bases outside the gene matches: 4. Germline loops: CDR1 SEHNR, CDR2 FQNEAQ (reference sequence). The CDR3 is 14 residues long. The CDR3 sequence is CASSSGQSYNEQFF. CDR3 nucleotides: TGTGCCAGCAGCTCGGGACAGTCTTACAATGAGCAGTTCTTC.

The chain recombines TRBV7-9 with TRBJ2-7; a weak D match, TRBD2 (5 bases). This CDR3 spans 14 amino acids. Trimming left V 5 bases short and J 5 bases short, with 16 bases between. Germline V gene data show CDR1 as SEHNR and CDR2 as FQNEAQ (reference sequence). This CDR3 is CASSLTSGLDEQYF. CDR3 bases: TGTGCCAGCAGCCTCACAAGCGGCCTGGACGAGCAGTACTTC.

The chain is built from TRBV29-1 and TRBJ1-1; no clear D gene. The CDR3 sequence is 11 residues long. The V end lost 4 bases, the J end lost 2 bases, and 5 bases lay between the germline ends. Germline V gene data show CDR1 as SQVTM and CDR2 as ANQGSEA. In DNA, the CDR3 is TGCAGCGTTGTGGGCAACACTGAAGCTTTCTTT. This encodes CSVVGNTEAFF.

The V gene is TRBV7-2, the J gene TRBJ1-2, with D possibly matching TRBD1 (6 bases). Germline CDR1 is SGHTA and CDR2 is FQGNSA. Trimming pared 2 bases from V and 2 bases from J, leaving 15 bases between. This CDR3 contains 16 residues. CDR3 nucleotides: TGTGCCAGCAGCTTACCCCCGGGACACACCAACTATGGCTACACCTTC. This encodes CASSLPPGHTNYGYTF.

The V and J genes are TRBV7-2 and TRBJ2-7, with TRBD1 identical over 9 bases. Per germline, CDR1 SGHTA and CDR2 FQGNSA. This CDR3 has 15 residues. Trimming at V came to 5 bases and at J to 3 bases, leaving 8 bases not matched to a gene. The CDR3 DNA is TGTGCCAGCAGCCCCGACGGGACAGGGTACTACGAGCAGTACTTC. Residues: CASSPDGTGYYEQYF.

The CDR3 DNA sequence: TGTGCCAGCAGCTTGGAGGCAGGGGGCGGAAACATTCAGTACTTC. This translates into CASSLEAGGGNIQYF. The chain carries TRBV5-8 and TRBJ2-4; 8 nucleotides line up with TRBD1. The ends lost 0 bases at V and 6 bases at J; junction bases unmatched: 5. The length of the CDR3 is 15 residues. Germline V gene data show CDR1 as SGHTS and CDR2 as YDEGEE.

The J gene is TRBJ1-2, the V gene TRBV9; D not certain. The length of the CDR3 is 12 residues. Germline V gene data show CDR1 as SGDLS and CDR2 as YYNGEE. V lost 5 bases and J 3 bases, leaving 8 bases between the germline ends. DNA for the CDR3: TGTGCCAGCAGAACGGACTACTATGGCTACACCTTC. Translation gives CASRTDYYGYTF.

This sequence joins TRBV2 and TRBJ1-2, with 9 bases fitting TRBD1. This CDR3 is 16 amino acids long. The J segment lost 4 bases and the V segment lost 3 bases, leaving 9 bases of the junction unmatched. CDR1 is SNHLY and CDR2 is FYNNEI in the germline V gene. CDR3 sequence: CASSENGQGRPYGYTF. In nucleotides, the CDR3 is TGTGCCAGCAGTGAGAATGGACAGGGGCGCCCCTATGGCTACACCTTC.